This T cell receptor beta chain appears in the sequencing data of a study of blood T cell dynamics during melanoma immunotherapy. Study background: First-line therapy was either pembrolizumab or nivolumab with ipilimumab for metastatic melanoma.

This CDR3 comprises 17 residues. Germline V gene sequence: CDR1 GTSNPN, CDR2 SVGIG (reference sequence). The V gene lost 3 bases and the J gene lost 2 bases, with 21 bases spanning the gap. This clone appeared once. Its matching antigen is unknown. General study results and limits: Whether repertoire-driving clones were melanoma-specific could not be determined.

The repertoire was sequenced with immunoSEQ multiplex PCR; TCRdb's copy has only in-frame clones and lacks some. The repertoire holds approximately 28,000 clones, with approximately 88% as singletons. Indicated time point: week 3, after first cycle of checkpoint inhibitor. Material: blood, obtained from a patient treated with checkpoint blockade. The sequence was obtained from a human donor with melanoma. The chain couples TRBV30 to TRBJ2-3, with a tentative D call TRBD2 (6 bases). Here the CDR3 reads CAWSPWPASVYTDTQYF. For the CDR3, the DNA is TGTGCCTGGAGCCCCTGGCCCGCTAGCGTCTACACAGATACGCAGTATTTT.